This TCR beta chain was identified in a study of T cell responses to AZD1222 COVID-19 vaccine. The CDR3 totals 13 residues. Germline CDR1 reads MDHEN; CDR2 reads SYDVKM. V trimming: 5 bases; J trimming: 5 bases; junction bases outside the gene matches: 5. Generated by immunoSEQ multiplex PCR, the TCRdb table keeps only in-frame clones and is missing some. The sample contains approximately 220,000 clones, around 93% of which appear only once. The rearrangement links TRBV28 to TRBJ2-7, with TRBD2 matching 8 bases. Sequencing used peripheral blood, obtained on day 0 of MenACWY control vaccination. The sequence derives from an adult in good health. CDR3 nucleotide sequence: TGTGCCAGCAGTCCGGGGGGGGGCCACGAGCAGTACTTC. Amino acids: CASSPGGGHEQYF.